This TCR beta chain was sequenced during a study of blood T cell repertoires in COVID-19. Study overall: Specimens from acute and convalescent COVID-19 originated in the United States, Italy and Spain.

Authors' analysis steps: Estimation of nucleated cell counts was performed using reference gene primer amplification. Profiled with immunoSEQ multiplex PCR; TCRdb holds only in-frame clones, not every one. The V and J calls and clone size were taken over from that table, and D and trimming were inferred from the DNA. The table lists some 340,000 clones, 85% of them singletons, with 3% to 4% in the top ten. Germline lookup yields CDR1 MGHRA and CDR2 YSYEKL. This CDR3 region has 17 residues. The V end lost 4 bases, the J end lost 3 bases, and 21 bases lay between the germline ends. V usage is TRBV4-1 and J usage is TRBJ1-2; D unresolved. The source of this sequence is a young woman with acute or convalescent COVID-19. Sequencing input: peripheral blood. The CDR3 bases are TGCGCCAGCAGCCGTATTAGCTGGCCTCCTGTGCACTATGGCTACACCTTC. It encodes CASSRISWPPVHYGYTF.